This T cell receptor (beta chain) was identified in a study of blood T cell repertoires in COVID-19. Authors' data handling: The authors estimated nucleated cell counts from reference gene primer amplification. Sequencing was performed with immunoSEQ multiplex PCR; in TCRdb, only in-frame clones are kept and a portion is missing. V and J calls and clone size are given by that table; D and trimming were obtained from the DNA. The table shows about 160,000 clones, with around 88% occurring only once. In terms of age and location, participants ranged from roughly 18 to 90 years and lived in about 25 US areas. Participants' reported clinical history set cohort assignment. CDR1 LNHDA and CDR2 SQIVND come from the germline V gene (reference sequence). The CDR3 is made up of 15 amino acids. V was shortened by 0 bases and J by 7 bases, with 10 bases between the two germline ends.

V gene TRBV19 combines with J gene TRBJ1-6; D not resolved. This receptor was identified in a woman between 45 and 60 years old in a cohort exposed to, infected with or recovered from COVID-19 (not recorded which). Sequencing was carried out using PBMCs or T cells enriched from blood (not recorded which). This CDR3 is CASSIEHIPNSPLHF. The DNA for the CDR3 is TGTGCCAGTAGTATAGAACATATCCCAAATTCACCCCTCCACTTT.